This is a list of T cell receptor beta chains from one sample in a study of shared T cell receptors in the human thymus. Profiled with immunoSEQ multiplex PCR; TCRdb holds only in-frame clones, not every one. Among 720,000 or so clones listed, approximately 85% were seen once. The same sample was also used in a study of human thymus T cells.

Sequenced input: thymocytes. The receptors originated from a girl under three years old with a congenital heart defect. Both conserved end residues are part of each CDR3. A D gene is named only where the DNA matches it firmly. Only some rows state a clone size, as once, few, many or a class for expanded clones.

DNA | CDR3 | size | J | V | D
TGTGCCAGCAGTTTTACCACTACTAGCGGGGGGGTAGTAAATACGCAGTATTTT | CASSFTTTSGGVVNTQYF | - | TRBJ2-3 | TRBV27 | TRBD2
TGTGCCAGCAGTGGGCGCCCCCAAGAGACCCAGTACTTC | CASSGRPQETQYF | - | TRBJ2-5 | TRBV6-5 | -
TGTGCCAGCAGCTTACGGGGGGCTCTCGAGGAGACCCAGTACTTC | CASSLRGALEETQYF | - | TRBJ2-5 | TRBV7-8 | -
TGCGCCAGCAGCCACGGCGGGGGACAGGGCCTCCAACTCTATGGCTACACCTTC | CASSHGGGQGLQLYGYTF | - | TRBJ1-2 | TRBV4-1 | TRBD1
TGTGCCAGCAGTTTTTCCGGACTAGCAACGAAGGAGACCCAGTACTTC | CASSFSGLATKETQYF | - | TRBJ2-5 | TRBV6-5 | TRBD2
TGTGCCAGCAGCTCTTCTCTTAGCGGGGAAGAGACCCAGTACTTC | CASSSSLSGEETQYF | - | TRBJ2-5 | TRBV7-6 | TRBD2
TGCGCCAGCAGCCCCGAAGCTAGTAACTATGGCTACACCTTC | CASSPEASNYGYTF | - | TRBJ1-2 | TRBV5-1 | -
TGTGCCAGCAGCGTAGGTGGGGGGGCCTACAATGAGCAGTTCTTC | CASSVGGGAYNEQFF | - | TRBJ2-1 | TRBV9 | TRBD2
TGCGCCAGCAAGGGTGTAGGGCCCCGGGGCTACGAGCAGTACTTC | CASKGVGPRGYEQYF | - | TRBJ2-7 | TRBV5-1 | -
TGTGCCAGTAGTCCGGGACACCGCTCCTACGAGCAGTACTTC | CASSPGHRSYEQYF | - | TRBJ2-7 | TRBV19 | -
TGTGCCACCAGCAGAAATCAGGGGAACTATGGCTACACCTTC | CATSRNQGNYGYTF | - | TRBJ1-2 | TRBV15 | -
TGCGCCAGCAGCACGCCGACTAGCGGGGGGCCGGAGACCCAGTACTTC | CASSTPTSGGPETQYF | - | TRBJ2-5 | TRBV5-1 | TRBD2
TGTGCCAGCAGCCCCGGACAGGGCATAACTGAAGCTTTCTTT | CASSPGQGITEAFF | - | TRBJ1-1 | TRBV6-5 | TRBD1
TGTGCCAGCAGCCCCGAGGATCCCTCTCCTTATAATTCACCCCTCCACTTT | CASSPEDPSPYNSPLHF | - | TRBJ1-6 | TRBV7-9 | -
TGTGCCAGTACCAGAGGGGACAGAGAGAAGCTGTTTTTT | CASTRGDREKLFF | - | TRBJ2-2 | TRBV19 | TRBD1
TGCGCCAGCAGCCAAGATCAGGGACAGCCTTACGAGCAGTACTTC | CASSQDQGQPYEQYF | - | TRBJ2-7 | TRBV4-1 | TRBD1
TGTGCCAGCAGTTTAAACTACGACAGGGGAAGTCTAAATTCACCCCTCCACTTT | CASSLNYDRGSLNSPLHF | - | TRBJ1-6 | TRBV28 | TRBD1
TGTGCCAGCAGTGAAGCTCATGGGACAGCTATTTTCTCCTACGAGCAGTACTTC | CASSEAHGTAIFSYEQYF | - | TRBJ2-7 | TRBV2 | TRBD1
TGTGCCAGCAGTTACTCGGGCCAGGGAGGGTCCTACGAGCAGTACTTC | CASSYSGQGGSYEQYF | - | TRBJ2-7 | TRBV6-5 | TRBD2
TGTGCCAGCAGCTTGGGGAAGGGGCGGGGAAAAAACACAGATACGCAGTATTTT | CASSLGKGRGKNTDTQYF | - | TRBJ2-3 | TRBV5-6 | -
TGTGCCAGCAGTGCACCGGGAGCCGCGGATACGCAGTATTTT | CASSAPGAADTQYF | few | TRBJ2-3 | TRBV28 | -
TGTGCCAGCAGCCCACAGGGGTTGGGCGGCTACACCTTC | CASSPQGLGGYTF | - | TRBJ1-2 | TRBV5-5 | TRBD1
TGTGCCAGCAGTCGTACAGATCATAGCAATCAGCCCCAGCATTTT | CASSRTDHSNQPQHF | - | TRBJ1-5 | TRBV27 | -
TGTGCCAGTAGTATCAACAGGAATCAGCCCCAGCATTTT | CASSINRNQPQHF | - | TRBJ1-5 | TRBV19 | -
TGTGCTAGTGGTTTGGTACGGTCAGGGGGGCGGAACGAGCAGTACTTC | CASGLVRSGGRNEQYF | - | TRBJ2-7 | TRBV12-5 | -
TGTGCCAGCAGACCGCAGATTGGGACAGGGCCGCAAACTAATGAAAAACTGTTTTTT | CASRPQIGTGPQTNEKLFF | - | TRBJ1-4 | TRBV27 | TRBD1
TGCGCCAGCAGCTGGGGGGGTCTCACAGATACGCAGTATTTT | CASSWGGLTDTQYF | - | TRBJ2-3 | TRBV5-1 | TRBD2
TGTGCCAGCAGCCGGACAGTCCAATTTCACACTGAAGCTTTCTTT | CASSRTVQFHTEAFF | once | TRBJ1-1 | TRBV7-6 | -
TGTGCCAGTCCCATGAAGACAGGGGCTGTAGAGACCCAGTACTTC | CASPMKTGAVETQYF | - | TRBJ2-5 | TRBV6-1 | TRBD1
TGTGCCAGCATCGCCCCGGGACAGGGGAACACTGAAGCTTTCTTT | CASIAPGQGNTEAFF | - | TRBJ1-1 | TRBV27 | TRBD1
TGTGCCAGCAGTCCACTCGGCCAGGGGACAGATACGCAGTATTTT | CASSPLGQGTDTQYF | - | TRBJ2-3 | TRBV7-3 | -
TGCGCCAGCAGCCAACAACGACTGGACAGGAGAGGCATTCAGTACTTC | CASSQQRLDRRGIQYF | - | TRBJ2-4 | TRBV5-1 | TRBD1
TGCGCCAGCAGCCAAGATAACCTACGACGGCGGGGGCAGTACTTC | CASSQDNLRRRGQYF | - | TRBJ2-7 | TRBV4-1 | -
TGCAGCGTTGAGGTCAGTGAAGCTTTCTTT | CSVEVSEAFF | - | TRBJ1-1 | TRBV29-1 | -
TGTGCCAGCGGCGGTGGGGAGCCTACTACGAGACAGCCCCAGCATTTT | CASGGGEPTTRQPQHF | - | TRBJ1-5 | TRBV2 | -
TGTGCCAGCTCACCACTCCGGATGGGGGACAGGAGATCAGATACGCAGTATTTT | CASSPLRMGDRRSDTQYF | - | TRBJ2-3 | TRBV18 | TRBD1
TGTGCCAGCAGCTTACGGGGGGACGGACAGGGTAACACTGAAGCTTTCTTT | CASSLRGDGQGNTEAFF | - | TRBJ1-1 | TRBV7-9 | TRBD1
TGTGCCAGCAGCTTAGGAAAGTCAGGGAACACTGAAGCTTTCTTT | CASSLGKSGNTEAFF | once | TRBJ1-1 | TRBV7-6 | -
TGTGCCAGCAGCTATGTGCGAGGGCGTGAGGACACTGAAGCTTTCTTT | CASSYVRGREDTEAFF | - | TRBJ1-1 | TRBV7-9 | -
TGTGCCAGCAGCGTAGACGACATAACAGGGGCCTATGGCTACACCTTC | CASSVDDITGAYGYTF | - | TRBJ1-2 | TRBV9 | TRBD1
TGCGCCAGCAGTGAGGGGAGGAGCAATCAGCCCCAGCATTTT | CASSEGRSNQPQHF | - | TRBJ1-5 | TRBV10-2 | -
TGTGCCACCGTGGACAGGGGCTACGAGCAGTACTTC | CATVDRGYEQYF | - | TRBJ2-7 | TRBV2 | TRBD1
TGTGCCAGCAGTTTGACTAGCGGGAACACCGGGGAGCTGTTTTTT | CASSLTSGNTGELFF | once | TRBJ2-2 | TRBV5-8 | TRBD2
TGTGCCAGCAGTGTGACAGCCCAGGACAAACTGTTTTTT | CASSVTAQDKLFF | - | TRBJ1-4 | TRBV6-5 | -
TGTGCCAGCAACTCAAAGAGGCAGGGGGCAAGTTACAATGAGCAGTTCTTC | CASNSKRQGASYNEQFF | - | TRBJ2-1 | TRBV28 | TRBD1
TGCAGCGTTGAAGATCGTTGGCGGGGGGGCCCGGAGACCCAGTACTTC | CSVEDRWRGGPETQYF | - | TRBJ2-5 | TRBV29-1 | TRBD2
TGTGCCAGAAAAACGTCGGGGGGCGGCACCGGGGAGCTGTTTTTT | CARKTSGGGTGELFF | - | TRBJ2-2 | TRBV2 | -
TGTGCCAGCAGTGGTTCTTTGGGGCCTAGCGGGGGACATGCGAATGAGCAGTTCTTC | CASSGSLGPSGGHANEQFF | - | TRBJ2-1 | TRBV2 | TRBD2
TGTGCCAGCAGTTTAGGTTACCAGGGAGGCTATGGCTACACCTTC | CASSLGYQGGYGYTF | once | TRBJ1-2 | TRBV27 | -
TGTGCCAGCAGTTCACAGGCACGGGGGGGCCGCCGGGTGTCTGATGAAGCTTTCTTT | CASSSQARGGRRVSDEAFF | - | TRBJ1-1 | TRBV27 | -
TGTGCCAGCGGCCAAACAGGGGGCAAGGGGCAGCCCCAGCATTTT | CASGQTGGKGQPQHF | few | TRBJ1-5 | TRBV19 | TRBD1
TGCGCCAGCAGCTTGGCCCCCAGGAACATTCAGTACTTC | CASSLAPRNIQYF | - | TRBJ2-4 | TRBV5-1 | -
TGTGCCAGCAGCTTCCAGGTCGGGGAGAAAGCTTTCTTT | CASSFQVGEKAFF | - | TRBJ1-1 | TRBV11-3 | -